This T cell receptor (beta chain) was sequenced for a study of blood T cell repertoires in COVID-19. Assay used: immunoSEQ multiplex PCR; TCRdb lists only in-frame clones, some missing. Of around 620,000 clones in the sample, around 89% were seen once. Trimming removed 7 bases at V and 1 base at J, with 8 bases between. Germline values: CDR1 MNHNY, CDR2 SVGAGI (reference sequence). The CDR3 covers 12 residues. The sequenced sample was peripheral blood. The clonotype was recovered from a woman between 18 and 30 years old with acute or convalescent COVID-19. The chain carries TRBV6-6 and TRBJ2-7; a weak D match, TRBD2 (5 bases). CDR3 protein: CASNAGSYEQYF. For the CDR3, the DNA is TGTGCCAGCAACGCGGGTTCCTACGAGCAGTACTTC.